This is a list of T cell receptor beta chains from one sample in a study of blood T cell repertoires in COVID-19. TCRdb's table, derived via immunoSEQ multiplex PCR, lists solely in-frame clones and lacks some. The sample gives 50,000 to 60,000 clones, roughly 80% of which show up once; roughly 5.8% is in the top ten. Sequencing was carried out using peripheral blood. Receptor source: a human donor in a cohort sampled during active or convalescent COVID-19. CDR3s include the opening cysteine and the closing phenylalanine or tryptophan. A D gene is named only where the DNA matches it firmly. Where a row states a size, it is once, few, many or the class of an expanded clone; other rows omit it.

TRBJ1-2 | TRBD1 | TRBV6-5 | . | TGTGCCAGCAGTCCGCGGACAGGGACCTATAATGGCTACACCTTC | CASSPRTGTYNGYTF
TRBJ1-1 | . | TRBV3-1/TRBV3-2 | once | TGTGCCAGCAGCCGCTTCGACAGGCCGGGAACTGAAGCTTTCTTT | CASSRFDRPGTEAFF
TRBJ1-4 | TRBD1 | TRBV11-3 | . | TGTGCCAGCAGCTTCCAAACAGGACAGGGGGATGAAAAACTGTTTTTT | CASSFQTGQGDEKLFF
TRBJ2-5 | TRBD2 | TRBV5-1 | . | TGCGCCAGCAGCTTGGGTCCTAGCGGGGTACAAGAGACCCAGTACTTC | CASSLGPSGVQETQYF
TRBJ2-2 | . | TRBV12-3/TRBV12-4 | . | TGTGCCAGCAGTTTTGGGGCGGGGGAGCTGTTTTTT | CASSFGAGELFF
TRBJ2-3 | . | TRBV19 | . | TGTGCCAGCCGTGCCGGGGGAGAAGGGACAGATACGCAGTATTTT | CASRAGGEGTDTQYF
TRBJ2-7 | TRBD1 | TRBV19 | . | TGTGCCACTATGGACAGGATAACCTACGAGCAGTACTTC | CATMDRITYEQYF
TRBJ1-6 | . | TRBV7-8 | . | TGTGCCAGCAGCCCCTCGCGACAGGCTCAGAATTCACCCCTCCACTTT | CASSPSRQAQNSPLHF
TRBJ1-2 | TRBD1 | TRBV29-1 | . | TGCAGCGGTGGGGAGACAGGGGCGGACTATGGCTACACCTTC | CSGGETGADYGYTF
TRBJ2-3 | . | TRBV19 | . | TGTGCCAGTAGTATAGAGCCCCACCTAGTCGGGACAGATACGCAGTATTTT | CASSIEPHLVGTDTQYF
TRBJ2-7 | TRBD2 | TRBV27 | . | TGTGCCACCCAATCATCGGGACTAGCCTCCTACGAGCAGTACTTC | CATQSSGLASYEQYF
TRBJ1-6 | . | TRBV3-1/TRBV3-2 | . | TGTGCCAGCAGCCATGGTGAAGGGGTGGATTCACCCCTCCACTTT | CASSHGEGVDSPLHF
TRBJ2-1 | TRBD2 | TRBV7-9 | few | TGTGCCAGCAGCCCGGGACTACTCAATGAGCAGTTCTTC | CASSPGLLNEQFF
TRBJ1-2 | TRBD1 | TRBV5-4 | . | TGTGCCAGCTCCCCCGGTGGACAGGGGGCTTATGGCTACACCTTC | CASSPGGQGAYGYTF
TRBJ2-1 | TRBD2 | TRBV10-3 | few | TGTGCCACCGAGGCGACTAGCGGGGAAAGCTCCTACAATGAGCAGTTCTTC | CATEATSGESSYNEQFF
TRBJ1-5 | . | TRBV6-6 | . | TGTGCCAGCAGTTCCTTCGGTCTCCTTAGCAATCAGCCCCAGCATTTT | CASSSFGLLSNQPQHF
TRBJ2-5 | TRBD2 | TRBV19 | . | TGTGCCAGTAGTTCCCCTGGGACTAGCGGGGGGTACCAAGAGACCCAGTACTTC | CASSSPGTSGGYQETQYF
TRBJ1-1 | TRBD1 | TRBV7-2 | . | TGTGCCAGCAGCCCTCAGGAAGGACAGGTTGGCCCTGAAGCTTTCTTT | CASSPQEGQVGPEAFF
TRBJ2-3 | TRBD2 | TRBV6-2/TRBV6-3 | . | TGTGCCAGCAGCCACGCTGGACTAGCGGCCAGCACAGATACGCAGTATTTT | CASSHAGLAASTDTQYF
TRBJ2-7 | TRBD1 | TRBV2 | few | TGTGCCAGCCAAACGGGACAGTTGCAGTCCTACGAGCAGTACTTC | CASQTGQLQSYEQYF
TRBJ1-6 | TRBD1 | TRBV27 | . | TGTGCCAGCAGTTTAACATCCACAGGGGGCAATTCACCCCTCCACTTT | CASSLTSTGGNSPLHF
TRBJ2-2 | . | TRBV7-2 | . | TGTGCCAGCAGCTTTACGGGGGAAATCACCGGGGAGCTGTTTTTT | CASSFTGEITGELFF
TRBJ2-7 | . | TRBV5-1 | . | TGCGCCAGCAGCTTGGATGCAGGTTCCTACGAGCAGTACTTC | CASSLDAGSYEQYF
TRBJ2-3 | . | TRBV6-5 | . | TGTGCCAGCAGCTCAGGGGCAGATACGCAGTATTTT | CASSSGADTQYF
TRBJ2-5 | TRBD2 | TRBV9 | . | TGTGCCAGCAGCCCGAGACTAGCGGGTAAAGAGACCCAGTACTTC | CASSPRLAGKETQYF
TRBJ2-3 | TRBD2 | TRBV9 | . | TGTGCCAGCAGCAGAGATAGCGGGGGGGCCAAAGATACGCAGTATTTT | CASSRDSGGAKDTQYF
TRBJ1-6 | TRBD1 | TRBV18 | . | TGTGCCAGCTCAGACCTAGACAGGGTGCAAAGTTCACCCCTCCACTTT | CASSDLDRVQSSPLHF
TRBJ1-1 | . | TRBV5-1 | . | TGCGCCAGCAGCTTGGTTACAGGCGGAATGAACACTGAAGCTTTCTTT | CASSLVTGGMNTEAFF
TRBJ2-1 | TRBD1 | TRBV4-2 | . | TGTGCCAGCAGTCGAGGAGGACAGGGGGCCAATGAGCAGTTCTTC | CASSRGGQGANEQFF
TRBJ2-2 | TRBD1 | TRBV3-1/TRBV3-2 | . | TGTGCCAGCAGCCAAGTGGGACAGGACCTCACCGGGGAGCTGTTTTTT | CASSQVGQDLTGELFF
TRBJ2-5 | . | TRBV7-8 | . | TGTGCCAGCAGCTTACTCGGGGGTAATTACCAAGAGACCCAGTACTTC | CASSLLGGNYQETQYF
TRBJ2-5 | . | TRBV7-2 | . | TGTGCCAGCAGCCCGCGACAGAGCCAAGAGACCCAGTACTTC | CASSPRQSQETQYF
TRBJ2-3 | . | TRBV7-2 | . | TGTGCCAGCAGCCCGCCGGGACTGGCCAGTTATACGCAGTATTTT | CASSPPGLASYTQYF
TRBJ1-2 | . | TRBV6-2/TRBV6-3 | . | TGTGCCAGCAGTTACCAGGGTATAGATGGCTACACCTTC | CASSYQGIDGYTF
TRBJ2-5 | TRBD1 | TRBV6-5 | . | TGTGCCAGCAGTTACAGGGGGCAGTCCCAAGAGACCCAGTACTTC | CASSYRGQSQETQYF
TRBJ2-1 | . | TRBV4-2 | few | TGTGCCAGCAGCCCAGGAGACACGGACAAAGAGCAGTTCTTC | CASSPGDTDKEQFF
TRBJ1-4 | TRBD1 | TRBV2 | . | TGTGCCAGCAGCGATAGTCAACTGTGGACAGGGGTTAATGAAAAACTGTTTTTT | CASSDSQLWTGVNEKLFF
TRBJ1-4 | TRBD1 | TRBV7-6 | . | TGTGCCAGCAGCTTCAGGACAGGGCGGAATGAAAAACTGTTTTTT | CASSFRTGRNEKLFF
TRBJ2-3 | TRBD1 | TRBV3-1/TRBV3-2 | . | TGTGCCAGCAGCCTGGAGACAGGGCAAGATACGCAGTATTTT | CASSLETGQDTQYF
TRBJ2-7 | . | TRBV7-2 | once | TGTGCCAGCAGCCCAACAGCCGGCGACCCCTACGAGCAGTACTTC | CASSPTAGDPYEQYF
TRBJ2-1 | . | TRBV4-3 | once | TGCGCCAGCAGCCAAGGTGGGACGGGGGAGCATGAGCAGTTCTTC | CASSQGGTGEHEQFF
TRBJ2-3 | TRBD2 | TRBV4-2 | once | TGTGCCAGCAGCCCCCAAATGGGGGGAGGGTCAGATACGCAGTATTTT | CASSPQMGGGSDTQYF
TRBJ1-6 | TRBD1 | TRBV4-3 | few | TGCGCCAGCAGCCGAGGGACAGGCTTCTATAATTCACCCCTCCACTTT | CASSRGTGFYNSPLHF
TRBJ2-5 | . | TRBV19 | . | TGTGCCAGTAGTAGGGGGAGGACAGGAGGAATCCAAGAGACCCAGTACTTC | CASSRGRTGGIQETQYF
TRBJ1-1 | . | TRBV7-2 | . | TGTGCCAGCAGCTTAGCGGTAGCGGCTGAAGCTTTCTTT | CASSLAVAAEAFF
TRBJ2-7 | TRBD1 | TRBV2 | . | TGTGCCAGCAAATCACAGGGGTCCGGGCAGTACTTC | CASKSQGSGQYF
TRBJ1-1 | TRBD1 | TRBV5-1 | . | TGCGCCAGCAGCTTGGAGCCAGGGGGATCGACTGAAGCTTTCTTT | CASSLEPGGSTEAFF
TRBJ1-5 | . | TRBV28 | . | TGTGCCAGCTTGAGTTTGGTCGTACTGGGAGGGCCCCAGCATTTT | CASLSLVVLGGPQHF
TRBJ2-1 | TRBD2 | TRBV5-1 | . | TGCGCCAGCAGCATAAGCGGGGGGTCTTACAATGAGCAGTTCTTC | CASSISGGSYNEQFF
TRBJ2-5 | . | TRBV19 | . | TGTGCCAGTACCCAGGGGGGTGCCCTAGAGACCCAGTACTTC | CASTQGGALETQYF
TRBJ1-1 | . | TRBV6-1 | few | TGTGCCAGCAGTGAACTGCAGAAGAACACTGAAGCTTTCTTT | CASSELQKNTEAFF
TRBJ2-5 | . | TRBV5-1 | . | TGCGCCAGCAGCTTGGGAGCGCAGAAAGAGACCCAGTACTTC | CASSLGAQKETQYF
TRBJ2-7 | TRBD1 | TRBV6-5 | . | TGTGCCAGCAGCTGGGACAGGGCCTACGAGCAGTACTTC | CASSWDRAYEQYF
TRBJ2-3 | . | TRBV7-2 | . | TGTGCCAGCAGCTCCCATAGCGCGCCGTATTTT | CASSSHSAPYF
TRBJ2-5 | TRBD2 | TRBV4-1 | . | TGCGCCAGCAGCCAGGAAACTAGCGGGGGGGCCGGGACCCAGTACTTC | CASSQETSGGAGTQYF
TRBJ2-5 | TRBD2 | TRBV27 | . | TGTGCCAGCAGTCCCCGGGTTAGCGGGGGGCAAGAGACCCAGTACTTC | CASSPRVSGGQETQYF
TRBJ2-5 | TRBD2 | TRBV5-1 | once | TGCGCCAGCAGCTTGGAGGCGCGGGGGGTAGTGGAGACCCAGTACTTC | CASSLEARGVVETQYF
TRBJ2-3 | . | TRBV7-2 | . | TGTGCCAGCAGCTTAGAGACAAGAAAGAAAGATACGCAGTATTTT | CASSLETRKKDTQYF
TRBJ2-7 | . | TRBV7-9 | . | TGTGCCAGCAGCTCCTCTGTGGAGGAGCAGTACTTC | CASSSSVEEQYF